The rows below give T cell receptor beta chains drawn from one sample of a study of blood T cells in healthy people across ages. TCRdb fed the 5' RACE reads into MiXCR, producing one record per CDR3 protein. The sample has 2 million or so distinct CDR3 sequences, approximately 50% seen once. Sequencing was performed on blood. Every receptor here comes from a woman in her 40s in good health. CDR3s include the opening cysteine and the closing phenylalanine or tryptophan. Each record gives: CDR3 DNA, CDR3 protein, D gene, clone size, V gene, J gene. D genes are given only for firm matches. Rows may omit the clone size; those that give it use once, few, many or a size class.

TGCAGTGCGGAAGATGGGGACAGGGGGGAGAGTGAGCAGTTCTTC	CSAEDGDRGESEQFF	TRBD1	.	TRBV20-1	TRBJ2-1
TGTGCCAGCAGCTTAGCGGCCGGACGGCCTGTGGCTAATGAAAAACTGTTTTTT	CASSLAAGRPVANEKLFF	.	.	TRBV7-9	TRBJ1-4
TGTGCCAGCAGCCCAGGGGACATTAACTATCAGCCCCAGCATTTT	CASSPGDINYQPQHF	.	few	TRBV7-2	TRBJ1-5
TGCAGTGCTGGCTCCGGGGCGAACGAGCAGTACTTC	CSAGSGANEQYF	.	.	TRBV20-1	TRBJ2-7
TGTGCCAGCAGCTTAGGGCCGCTTGGCGGCAATCAGCCCCAGCATTTT	CASSLGPLGGNQPQHF	.	.	TRBV7-2	TRBJ1-5
TGCGCCAGCAGCTTACTAGCGGAGCGGGGGCAGTTCTTC	CASSLLAERGQFF	TRBD2	.	TRBV5-1	TRBJ2-1
TGTGCCAGCAGTTTGAGGGGGCAGGCTTATGACTACACCTTC	CASSLRGQAYDYTF	TRBD1	.	TRBV12-3/TRBV12-4	TRBJ1-2
TGTGCTAGTAGTATCACAACAGCGGTTATGGGTACGGATTCACCCCTCCACTTT	CASSITTAVMGTDSPLHF	.	.	TRBV19	TRBJ1-6
TGTGCCAGCTCACCAGGAGCTCCGGGTAATTCGGGCGGCTACACCTTC	CASSPGAPGNSGGYTF	.	.	TRBV18	TRBJ1-2
TGTGCCAGCAGTAAGACAGGGAAGACAGATACGCAGTATTTT	CASSKTGKTDTQYF	TRBD1	.	TRBV3-1	TRBJ2-3
TGCAGTGCTAGACGGGACAGGGGTGGAAACATTCAGTACTTC	CSARRDRGGNIQYF	TRBD1	.	TRBV20-1	TRBJ2-4
TGTGCCAGCAGTTCCCAACCCCCTAGCGGGGGTTTGGGGAATGAGCAGTTCTTC	CASSSQPPSGGLGNEQFF	TRBD2	.	TRBV6-2/TRBV6-3	TRBJ2-1
TGTGCCAGCAGTCGAACAGGGGTCCAAGAGACCCAGTACTTC	CASSRTGVQETQYF	TRBD1	few	TRBV12-3/TRBV12-4	TRBJ2-5
TGCACCAGCAGCCAAGACAGGACAGGGACTTCCTACGAGCAGTACTTC	CTSSQDRTGTSYEQYF	TRBD1	.	TRBV4-3	TRBJ2-7
TGTGCCAGCAGCTTATTTCCCGGACAGGGGGCGGATCAGCCCCAGCATTTT	CASSLFPGQGADQPQHF	TRBD1	.	TRBV7-9	TRBJ1-5
TGCGCCAGCAGCCAAGACGACGTACGACTTAACCCCTACGAGCAGTACTTC	CASSQDDVRLNPYEQYF	.	.	TRBV4-3	TRBJ2-7
TGCGCCAGCAGCCACGCACAGGGGATGGATACGCAGTATTTT	CASSHAQGMDTQYF	TRBD1	.	TRBV4-3	TRBJ2-3
TGTGCCAGCATCTTACAGGCCTTGAGCTACAATGAGCAGTTCTTC	CASILQALSYNEQFF	.	.	TRBV5-6	TRBJ2-1
TGTGCCAGCAGCTTAGTAATTAGCGGGTATAACAATGAGCAGTTCTTC	CASSLVISGYNNEQFF	TRBD2	.	TRBV7-6	TRBJ2-1
TGTGCCAGCAGCCAAGATTACGGCAGTAGCTCCTACGAGCAGTACTTC	CASSQDYGSSSYEQYF	.	.	TRBV3-1	TRBJ2-7
TGTGCCAGCAGTCCGCTAGTTTATGGGGCCGGAGAGACCCAGTACTTC	CASSPLVYGAGETQYF	.	few	TRBV28	TRBJ2-5
TGCAGTGCTAGAGCCCTAGGAAGCACAGATACGCAGTATTTT	CSARALGSTDTQYF	.	few	TRBV20-1	TRBJ2-3
TGTGCCAGCAGTTGGTCAGATACGCAGTATTTT	CASSWSDTQYF	.	many	TRBV6-6	TRBJ2-3
TGTGCCAGCAGCCCTTTAGTAGGGGGATACAATGAGCAGTTCTTC	CASSPLVGGYNEQFF	.	once	TRBV11-3	TRBJ2-1
TGTGCCAGCAGCCCCTGGGCCACAGGGGACTACACCTTC	CASSPWATGDYTF	TRBD1	.	TRBV7-2	TRBJ1-2
TGTGCCAGCAGCTTAGAATTGGACTATGGCTACACCTTC	CASSLELDYGYTF	.	once	TRBV7-9	TRBJ1-2
TGTGCCAGCAGTTATATGGGGGCCTCACAAGAGACCCAGTACTTC	CASSYMGASQETQYF	.	.	TRBV6-5	TRBJ2-5
TGTGCCAGCAGCTTATCGGCAGGGCAAGACAGGGATGTCCAGTACTTC	CASSLSAGQDRDVQYF	TRBD1	.	TRBV7-9	TRBJ2-7
TGTGCCAGCAGCCAAGAAGGATTAGAGACCCAGTACTTC	CASSQEGLETQYF	.	few	TRBV4-2	TRBJ2-5
TGCAGCGTTGATTCCCCGTGGAACTACGAGCAGTACTTC	CSVDSPWNYEQYF	.	.	TRBV29-1	TRBJ2-7
TGTGCCAGCAGCTTAGCGGAAAGATCTTCCCATGAGCAGTACTTC	CASSLAERSSHEQYF	.	.	TRBV7-9	TRBJ2-7
TGTGCCAGCAGTGTTGGACAGGGCCAAAGCACAGATACGCAGTATTTT	CASSVGQGQSTDTQYF	TRBD1	.	TRBV2	TRBJ2-3
TGCGCCAGCAGCCAAGCCCCCAGCGGGGGGGCCTATGAGCAGTACTTC	CASSQAPSGGAYEQYF	TRBD2	.	TRBV4-1	TRBJ2-5
TGTGCCAGCAGTTTTCTTTTGGGCAACGTCCTGACTTTC	CASSFLLGNVLTF	.	.	TRBV27	TRBJ2-6
TGTGCCAGCACGAATCAAAATTACAATGAGCAGTTCTTC	CASTNQNYNEQFF	.	.	TRBV6-6	TRBJ2-1
TGTGCCAGCAATCGACTAGCGGGGTACAATGAGCAGTTCTTC	CASNRLAGYNEQFF	TRBD2	.	TRBV6-5	TRBJ2-1
TGCAGCGTACGGGTGGCGAGCTCCTACGAGCAGTACTTC	CSVRVASSYEQYF	.	.	TRBV29-1	TRBJ2-7
TGTGCCAGCTCAAGGATCGCCTACAATGAGCAGTTCTTC	CASSRIAYNEQFF	.	many	TRBV5-6	TRBJ2-1
TGTGCCAGCAGCGTGGGACTCGGGGGACATAGCTATGGCTACACCTTC	CASSVGLGGHSYGYTF	.	few	TRBV27	TRBJ1-2
TGTGCCAGCAGCCCTAGCGGGGGGGTCAGGGATACGCAGTATTTT	CASSPSGGVRDTQYF	TRBD2	few	TRBV9	TRBJ2-3
TGTGCCAGCATCCAATACTCTGGGGCCAACGTCCTGACTTTC	CASIQYSGANVLTF	.	.	TRBV12-3/TRBV12-4	TRBJ2-6
TGCGCCAGCAGCTTGGACACCAACAATGAGCAGTTCTTC	CASSLDTNNEQFF	.	few	TRBV5-1	TRBJ2-1
TGTGCCAGCAGCCTCGCGGGAAGGGCTCTTTCACCCCTCCACTTT	CASSLAGRALSPLHF	.	.	TRBV7-3	TRBJ1-6
TGCAGTGCTAGCATGCGTCAGGTCGTTAACTATGGCTACACCTTC	CSASMRQVVNYGYTF	.	.	TRBV20-1	TRBJ1-2
TGTGCCAGCAGTTACTTAATCTCGGGGTCTTCGGAAGCTTTCTTT	CASSYLISGSSEAFF	.	once	TRBV6-5	TRBJ1-1
TGTGCCACCTCCAGGTTGCCGGAATCGTACAATGAGCAGTTCTTC	CATSRLPESYNEQFF	.	few	TRBV10-3	TRBJ2-1
TGTGCCAGCAGCGTTTCGGCCGAGGGACTCGGGGAGCAGTTCTTC	CASSVSAEGLGEQFF	.	.	TRBV9	TRBJ2-1
TGCGCCAGCAGCGGGGGACTAGCGGACTACAATGAGCAGTTCTTC	CASSGGLADYNEQFF	TRBD2	once	TRBV5-1	TRBJ2-1
TGTGCCAGCAGTGCCGGGGGCGGCTACGAAAACGAGCAGTACTTC	CASSAGGGYENEQYF	.	.	TRBV25-1	TRBJ2-7
TGCAGCGTAACTACTCGGGAGGGGCGATCCCTAGGCAATGAGCAGTTCTTC	CSVTTREGRSLGNEQFF	TRBD2	many	TRBV29-1	TRBJ2-1
TGCAGTGCTAGAGATTGGGACAGGGGATCTGAAGCTTTCTTT	CSARDWDRGSEAFF	TRBD1	.	TRBV20-1	TRBJ1-1
TGTGCCAGCAGCGTAAAAGGCAGTCCAGATACGCAGTATTTT	CASSVKGSPDTQYF	.	.	TRBV9	TRBJ2-3